This T cell receptor (beta chain) was recorded in a study of cytomegalovirus exposure and HLA in healthy donors. The CDR3 loop spans 15 amino acids. V lost 0 bases and J 2 bases, leaving 10 bases between the germline ends. Germline CDR1 is LGHNA and CDR2 is YSLEER. PCR used 60 Vbeta primers and 13 Jbeta primers. The protocol was immunoSEQ multiplex PCR, while the TCRdb copy is restricted to in-frame clones and leaves out a portion. The table shows about 170,000 clones, with over 70% occurring only once. The specimen was PBMCs. The V gene is TRBV4-3, the J gene TRBJ1-2; D unclear. The source is a woman between 50 and 59 years old in good health and CMV-seropositive. CDR3 nucleotide sequence: TGCGCCAGCAGCCAAGATCTGGGCGGGAACTATGGCTACACCTTC. The encoded protein is CASSQDLGGNYGYTF.